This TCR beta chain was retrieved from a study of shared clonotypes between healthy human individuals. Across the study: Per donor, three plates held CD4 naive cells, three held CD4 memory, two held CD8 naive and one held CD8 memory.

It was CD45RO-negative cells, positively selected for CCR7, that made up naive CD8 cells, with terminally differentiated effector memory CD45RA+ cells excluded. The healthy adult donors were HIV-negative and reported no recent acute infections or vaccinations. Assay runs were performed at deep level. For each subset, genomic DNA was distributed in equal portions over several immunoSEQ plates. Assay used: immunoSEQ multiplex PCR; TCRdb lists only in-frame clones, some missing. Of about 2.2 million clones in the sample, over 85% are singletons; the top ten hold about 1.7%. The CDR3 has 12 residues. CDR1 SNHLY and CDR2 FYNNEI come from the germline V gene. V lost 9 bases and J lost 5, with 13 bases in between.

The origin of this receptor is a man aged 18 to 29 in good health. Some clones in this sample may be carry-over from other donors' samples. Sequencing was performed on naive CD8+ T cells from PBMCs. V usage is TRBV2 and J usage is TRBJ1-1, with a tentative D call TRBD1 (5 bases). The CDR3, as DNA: TGTGCCAGTAAACGGGGGGGTACTGAAGCTTTCTTT. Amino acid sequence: CASKRGGTEAFF.